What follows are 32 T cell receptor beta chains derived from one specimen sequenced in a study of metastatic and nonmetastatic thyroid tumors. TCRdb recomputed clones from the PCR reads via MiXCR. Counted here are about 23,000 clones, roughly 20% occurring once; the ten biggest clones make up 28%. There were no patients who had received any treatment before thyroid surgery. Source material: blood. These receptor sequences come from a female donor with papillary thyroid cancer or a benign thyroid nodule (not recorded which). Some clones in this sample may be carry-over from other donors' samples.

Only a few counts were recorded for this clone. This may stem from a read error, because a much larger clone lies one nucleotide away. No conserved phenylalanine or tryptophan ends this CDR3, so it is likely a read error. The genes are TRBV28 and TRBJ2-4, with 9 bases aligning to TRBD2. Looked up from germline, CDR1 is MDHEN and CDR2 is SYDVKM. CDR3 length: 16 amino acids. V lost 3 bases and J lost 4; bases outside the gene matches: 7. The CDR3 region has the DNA TGTGCCAGCAGTTTCCGGTCGCGGGAGGGGAAAAACATTCAGTACGTC. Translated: CASSFRSREGKNIQYV.

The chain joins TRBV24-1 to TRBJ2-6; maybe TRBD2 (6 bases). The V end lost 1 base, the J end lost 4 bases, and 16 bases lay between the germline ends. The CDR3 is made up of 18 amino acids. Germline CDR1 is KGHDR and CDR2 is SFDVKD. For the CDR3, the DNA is TGTGCCACCAGTGATTTCACCATCGGGAGCTCCGGGGCCAACGTCCTGACTTTC. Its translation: CATSDFTIGSSGANVLTF.

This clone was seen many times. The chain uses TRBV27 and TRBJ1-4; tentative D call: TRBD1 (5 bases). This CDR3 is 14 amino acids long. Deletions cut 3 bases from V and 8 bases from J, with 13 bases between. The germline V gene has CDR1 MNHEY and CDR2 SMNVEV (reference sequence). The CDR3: CASSFGGFGEKLFF. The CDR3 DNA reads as TGTGCCAGCAGTTTCGGGGGTTTCGGGGAAAAACTGTTTTTT.

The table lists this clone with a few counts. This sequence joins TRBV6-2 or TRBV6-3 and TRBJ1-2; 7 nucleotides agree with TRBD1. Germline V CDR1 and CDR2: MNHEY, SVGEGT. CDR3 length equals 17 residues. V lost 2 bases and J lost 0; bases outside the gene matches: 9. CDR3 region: CASSYRIKGASNYGYTF. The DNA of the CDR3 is TGTGCCAGCAGTTACCGAATAAAGGGGGCGTCTAACTATGGCTACACCTTC.

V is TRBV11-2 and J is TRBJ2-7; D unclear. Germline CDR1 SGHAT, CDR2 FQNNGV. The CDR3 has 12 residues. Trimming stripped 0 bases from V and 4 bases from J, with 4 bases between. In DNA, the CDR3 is TGTGCCAGCAGCTTAGAACGGTACGAGCAGTACTTC. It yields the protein CASSLERYEQYF.

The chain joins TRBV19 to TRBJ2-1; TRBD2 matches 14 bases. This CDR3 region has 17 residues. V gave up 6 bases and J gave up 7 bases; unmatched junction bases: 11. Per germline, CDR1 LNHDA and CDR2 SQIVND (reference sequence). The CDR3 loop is CASSHGTGTSGRNEQFF. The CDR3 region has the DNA TGTGCCAGTAGCCATGGAACCGGGACTAGCGGGAGAAATGAGCAGTTCTTC.

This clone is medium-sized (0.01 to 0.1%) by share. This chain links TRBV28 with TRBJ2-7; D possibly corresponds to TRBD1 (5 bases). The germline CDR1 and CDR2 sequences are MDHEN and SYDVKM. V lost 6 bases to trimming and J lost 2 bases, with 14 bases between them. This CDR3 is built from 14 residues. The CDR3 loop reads CASSPQDLTYEQYF. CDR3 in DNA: TGTGCCAGCAGCCCACAGGATCTAACCTACGAGCAGTACTTC.

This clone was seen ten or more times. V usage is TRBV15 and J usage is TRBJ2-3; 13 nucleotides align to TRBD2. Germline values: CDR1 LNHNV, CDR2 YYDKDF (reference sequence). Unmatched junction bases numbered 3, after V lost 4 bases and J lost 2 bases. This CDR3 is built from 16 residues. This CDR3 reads CATSKLAGGPTDTQYF. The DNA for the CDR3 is TGTGCCACCAGCAAACTAGCGGGAGGGCCCACAGATACGCAGTATTTT.

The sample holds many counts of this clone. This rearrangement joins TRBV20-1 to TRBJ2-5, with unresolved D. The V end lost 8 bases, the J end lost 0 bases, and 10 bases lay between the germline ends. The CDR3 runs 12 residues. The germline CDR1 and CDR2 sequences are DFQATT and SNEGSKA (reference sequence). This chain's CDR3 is CSFLFYQETQYF. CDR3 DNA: TGCAGTTTCCTATTTTACCAAGAGACCCAGTACTTC.

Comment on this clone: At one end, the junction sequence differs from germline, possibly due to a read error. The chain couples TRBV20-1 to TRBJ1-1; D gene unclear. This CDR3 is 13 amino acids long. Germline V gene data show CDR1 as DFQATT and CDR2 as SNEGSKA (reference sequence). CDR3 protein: CSARCTANTESFF. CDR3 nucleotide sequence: TGCAGTGCTAGATGTACAGCGAACACTGAATCTTTCTTT.

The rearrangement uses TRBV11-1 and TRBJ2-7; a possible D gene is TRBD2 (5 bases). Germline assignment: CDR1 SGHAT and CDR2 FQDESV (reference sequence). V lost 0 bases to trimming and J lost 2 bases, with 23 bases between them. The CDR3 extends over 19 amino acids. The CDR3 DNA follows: TGTGCCAGCAGCTTAGCGCGACTATCGGACCTTTACAGACCCTACGAGCAGTACTTC. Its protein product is CASSLARLSDLYRPYEQYF.

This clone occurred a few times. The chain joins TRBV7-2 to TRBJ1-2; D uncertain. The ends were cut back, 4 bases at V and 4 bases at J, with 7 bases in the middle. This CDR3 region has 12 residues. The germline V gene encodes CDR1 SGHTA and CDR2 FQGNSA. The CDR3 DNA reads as TGTGCCAGCAGCTCTTCTATCTATGGCTACACCTTC. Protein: CASSSSIYGYTF.

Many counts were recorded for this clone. The CDR3 region is CASSLGDQETQYF. The CDR3 coding sequence is TGCGCCAGCAGCTTGGGGGACCAAGAGACCCAGTACTTC. The chain recombines TRBV5-1 with TRBJ2-5; unclear D gene. CDR1 SGHRS and CDR2 YFSETQ come from the germline V gene. The CDR3 is 13 amino acids. V shed 0 bases and J shed 0 bases, with 3 bases lying between them.

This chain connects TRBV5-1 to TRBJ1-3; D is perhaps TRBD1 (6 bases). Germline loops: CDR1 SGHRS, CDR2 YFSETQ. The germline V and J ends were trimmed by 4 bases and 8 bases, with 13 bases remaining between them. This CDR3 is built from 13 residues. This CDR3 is CASSPQGGDTIYF. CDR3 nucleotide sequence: TGCGCCAGCAGCCCACAGGGAGGGGACACCATATATTTT.

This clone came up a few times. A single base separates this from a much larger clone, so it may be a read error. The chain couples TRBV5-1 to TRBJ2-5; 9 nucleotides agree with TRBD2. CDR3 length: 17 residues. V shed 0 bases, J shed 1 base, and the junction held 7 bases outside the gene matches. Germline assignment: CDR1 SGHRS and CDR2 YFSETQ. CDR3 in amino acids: CASSLAVLAGFQETQYF. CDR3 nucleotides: TGCGCCAGCAGCTTGGCGGTACTAGCGGGCTTCCAAGAGACCCAGTACTTC.

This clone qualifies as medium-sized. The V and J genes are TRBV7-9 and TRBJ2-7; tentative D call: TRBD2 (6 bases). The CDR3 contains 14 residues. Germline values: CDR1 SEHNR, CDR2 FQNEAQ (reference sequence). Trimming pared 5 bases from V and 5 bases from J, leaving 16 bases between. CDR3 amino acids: CASSRVTSLDEQYF. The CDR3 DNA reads TGTGCCAGCAGCAGGGTGACTAGTCTCGACGAGCAGTACTTC.

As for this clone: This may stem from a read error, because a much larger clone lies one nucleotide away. CDR3 region: CASSPRPQGPYEQYF. CDR3 DNA: TGTGCCAGCAGCCCCCGCCCACAGGGGCCCTACGAGCAGTACTTC. V usage is TRBV7-9 and J usage is TRBJ2-7; 7 positions match TRBD1. The ends lost 5 bases at V and 2 bases at J; junction bases unmatched: 9. CDR1 SEHNR and CDR2 FQNEAQ come from the germline V gene (reference sequence). The CDR3 spans 15 residues.

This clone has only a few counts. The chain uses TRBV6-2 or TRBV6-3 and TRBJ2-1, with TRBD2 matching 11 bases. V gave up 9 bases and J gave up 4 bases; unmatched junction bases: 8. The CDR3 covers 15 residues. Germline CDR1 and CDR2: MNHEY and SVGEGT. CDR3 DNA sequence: TGTGCCAGATTGGCCATAGCGGGGGGGTACAATGAGCAGTTCTTC. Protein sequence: CARLAIAGGYNEQFF.

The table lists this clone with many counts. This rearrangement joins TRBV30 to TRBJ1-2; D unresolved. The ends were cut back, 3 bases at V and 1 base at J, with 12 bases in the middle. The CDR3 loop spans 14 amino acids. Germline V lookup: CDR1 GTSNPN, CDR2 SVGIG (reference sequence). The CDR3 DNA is TGTGCCTGGAGCCCCGACTCTTATAACTATGGCTACACCTTC. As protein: CAWSPDSYNYGYTF.

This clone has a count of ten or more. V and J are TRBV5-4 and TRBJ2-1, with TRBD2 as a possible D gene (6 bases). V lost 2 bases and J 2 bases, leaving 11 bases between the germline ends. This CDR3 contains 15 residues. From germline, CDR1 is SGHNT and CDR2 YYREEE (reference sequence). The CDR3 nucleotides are TGTGCCAGCAGCTTCGCCGGGACTGCCTACAATGAGCAGTTCTTC. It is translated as CASSFAGTAYNEQFF.

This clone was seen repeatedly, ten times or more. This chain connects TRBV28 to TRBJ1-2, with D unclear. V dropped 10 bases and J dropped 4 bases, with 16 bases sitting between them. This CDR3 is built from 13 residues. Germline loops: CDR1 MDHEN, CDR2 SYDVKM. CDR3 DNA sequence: TGTGCCACCAGACCGGGAACCATCTATGGCTACACCTTC. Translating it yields CATRPGTIYGYTF.

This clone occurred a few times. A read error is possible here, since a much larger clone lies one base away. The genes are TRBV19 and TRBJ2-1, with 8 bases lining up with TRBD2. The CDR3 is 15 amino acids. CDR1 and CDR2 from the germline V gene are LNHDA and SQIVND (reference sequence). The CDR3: CPSKDSGTTTDEQFF. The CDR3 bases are TGTCCCAGTAAGGATAGCGGGACCACTACGGATGAGCAGTTCTTC. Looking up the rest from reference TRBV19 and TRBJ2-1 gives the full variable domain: DGGITQSPKYLFRKEGQNVTLSCEQNLNHDAMYWYRQDPGQGLRLIYYSQIVNDFQKGDIAEGYSVSREKKESFPLTVTSAQKNPTAFYLCPSKDSGTTTDEQFFGPGTRLTVL.

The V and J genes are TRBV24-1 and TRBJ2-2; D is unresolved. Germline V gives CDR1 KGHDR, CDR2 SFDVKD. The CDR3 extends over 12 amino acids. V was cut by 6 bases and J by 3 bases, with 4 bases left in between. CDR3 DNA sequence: TGTGCCACCAGTTTGCACACCGGGGAGCTGTTTTTT. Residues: CATSLHTGELFF.

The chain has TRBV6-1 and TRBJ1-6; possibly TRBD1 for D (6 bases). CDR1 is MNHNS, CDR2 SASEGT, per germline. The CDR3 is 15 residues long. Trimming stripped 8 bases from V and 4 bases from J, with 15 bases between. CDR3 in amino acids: CASLDLGQYNSPLHF. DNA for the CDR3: TGTGCCAGCCTAGACTTGGGACAATATAATTCACCCCTCCACTTT.

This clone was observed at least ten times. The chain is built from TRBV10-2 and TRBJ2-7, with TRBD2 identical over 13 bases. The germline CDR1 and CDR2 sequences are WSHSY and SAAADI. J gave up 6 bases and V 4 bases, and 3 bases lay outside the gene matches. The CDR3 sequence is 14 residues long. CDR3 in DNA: TGCGCCAGCAGTGCCGGACTAGCGGGAGTCGAGCAGTACTTC. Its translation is CASSAGLAGVEQYF.

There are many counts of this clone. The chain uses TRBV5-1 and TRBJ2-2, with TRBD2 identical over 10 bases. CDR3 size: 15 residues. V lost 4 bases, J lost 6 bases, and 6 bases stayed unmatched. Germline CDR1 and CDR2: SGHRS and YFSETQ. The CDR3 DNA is TGCGCCAGCAGCAAGGGGACTAGCGTGGCCGGGGAGCTGTTTTTT. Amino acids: CASSKGTSVAGELFF.

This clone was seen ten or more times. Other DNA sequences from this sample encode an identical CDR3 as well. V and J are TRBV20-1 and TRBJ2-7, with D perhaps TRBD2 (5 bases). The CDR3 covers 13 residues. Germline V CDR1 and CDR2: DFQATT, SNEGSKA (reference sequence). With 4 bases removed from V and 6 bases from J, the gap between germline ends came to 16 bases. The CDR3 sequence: CSANTGGSSEQYF. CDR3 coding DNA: TGCAGTGCTAACACGGGCGGGTCTTCCGAGCAGTACTTC.

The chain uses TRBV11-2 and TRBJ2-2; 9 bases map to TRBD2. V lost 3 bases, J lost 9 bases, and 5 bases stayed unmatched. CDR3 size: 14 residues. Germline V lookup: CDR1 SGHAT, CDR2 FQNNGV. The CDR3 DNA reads TGTGCCAGCAGCTTGGTTAGCGGGAGAAGGGAGCTGTTTTTT. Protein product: CASSLVSGRRELFF.

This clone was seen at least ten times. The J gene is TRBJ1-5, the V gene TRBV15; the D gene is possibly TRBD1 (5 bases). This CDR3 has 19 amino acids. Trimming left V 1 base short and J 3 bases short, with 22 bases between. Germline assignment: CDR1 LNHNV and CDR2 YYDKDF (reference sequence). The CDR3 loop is CATSRGRYRIQDFNQPQHF. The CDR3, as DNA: TGTGCCACCAGCAGAGGCCGGTACAGGATTCAGGATTTCAATCAGCCCCAGCATTTT. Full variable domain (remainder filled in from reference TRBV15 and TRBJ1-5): DAMVIQNPRYQVTQFGKPVTLSCSQTLNHNVMYWYQQKSSQAPKLLFHYYDKDFNNEADTPDNFQSRRPNTSFCFLDIRSPGLGDTAMYLCATSRGRYRIQDFNQPQHFGDGTRLSIL.

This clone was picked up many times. CDR3 nucleotide sequence: TGTGCCAGCTCACCTAACACAGATACGCAGTATTTT. This encodes CASSPNTDTQYF. The chain joins TRBV18 to TRBJ2-3, with unresolved D. V lost 3 bases to trimming and J lost 2 bases, with 3 bases between them. The germline gives CDR1 KGHSH, CDR2 LQKENI. This CDR3 region has 12 residues.

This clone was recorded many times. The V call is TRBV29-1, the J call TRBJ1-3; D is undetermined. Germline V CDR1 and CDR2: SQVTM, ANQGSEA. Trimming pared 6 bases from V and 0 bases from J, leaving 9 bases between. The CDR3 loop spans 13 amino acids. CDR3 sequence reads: CSVADVSGNTIYF. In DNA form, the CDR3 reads TGCAGCGTCGCGGACGTCTCTGGAAACACCATATATTTT.

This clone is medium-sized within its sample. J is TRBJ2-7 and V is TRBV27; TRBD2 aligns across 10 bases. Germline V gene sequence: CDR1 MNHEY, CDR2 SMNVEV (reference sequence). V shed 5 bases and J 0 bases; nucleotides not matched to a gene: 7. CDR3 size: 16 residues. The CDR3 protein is CASSKVSSGSSYEQYF. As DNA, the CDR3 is TGTGCCAGCAGTAAGGTCTCTAGCGGGAGCTCCTACGAGCAGTACTTC.